One TCR beta chain is described in this entry. Its antigen is not known. The sample belongs to a study of T cells in tumors after PD-1 blockade. Study as a whole: Excluded were patients with checkpoint blockade, immunosuppressants, or radiotherapy or other anti-cancer therapy within 4 weeks. Each patient got pembrolizumab 200 mg every 3 weeks or cemiplimab 350 mg every 2 weeks. Some patients also took daily vismodegib 150 mg during anti-PD-1 treatment.

Assay used: immunoSEQ multiplex PCR; TCRdb lists only in-frame clones, some missing. In the table there are approximately 47,000 clones, about 84% of which are singletons. This CDR3 is built from 18 residues. Germline values: CDR1 SGHTS, CDR2 YDEGEE. J gave up 2 bases and V 2 bases, and 9 bases lay outside the gene matches. Overall study findings and caveats: Some novel exhausted tumor clones appeared in pre-treatment blood, suggesting peripheral recruitment.

The chain recombines TRBV5-8 with TRBJ1-5, with 11 bases that match TRBD1. This receptor was taken from a human donor with basal cell carcinoma. Sequencing was performed on PBMCs, taken before anti-PD-1 treatment. The CDR3 sequence: CASSFSDRGRLGNQPQHF. For the CDR3, the DNA is TGTGCCAGCAGCTTTTCGGACAGGGGGCGCTTGGGCAATCAGCCCCAGCATTTT.